One and the same sample provided the 21 T cell receptor beta chains below, sequenced in a study of cytomegalovirus exposure and HLA in healthy donors. Amplification used 60 Vbeta primers and 13 Jbeta primers. The table came from immunoSEQ multiplex PCR; TCRdb's copy has only in-frame clones and leaves some out. The data hold over 200,000 clones, with approximately 80% observed a single time. Material for sequencing was PBMCs. The source is a woman aged 35 to 49 in good health and CMV-seronegative.

The chain joins TRBV5-8 to TRBJ1-5, with D perhaps TRBD1 (6 bases). The length of the CDR3 is 13 residues. The ends were cut back, 4 bases at V and 4 bases at J, with 9 bases in the middle. Germline loops: CDR1 SGHTS, CDR2 YDEGEE. CDR3: CASSHGTNQPQHF. The CDR3 DNA follows: TGTGCCAGCAGCCACGGGACAAATCAGCCCCAGCATTTT.

The chain couples TRBV11-1 to TRBJ2-2, with D maybe TRBD2 (5 bases). The germline gives CDR1 SGHAT, CDR2 FQDESV (reference sequence). V was clipped by 6 bases and J by 1 base, with 9 bases between them. The CDR3 contains 14 residues. The CDR3 DNA sequence: TGTGCCAGCAGAACCGGGATGAACACCGGGGAGCTGTTTTTT. Encoded protein: CASRTGMNTGELFF. Complete variable domain (other parts from reference TRBV11-1 and TRBJ2-2): EAEVAQSPRYKITEKSQAVAFWCDPISGHATLYWYRQILGQGPELLVQFQDESVVDDSQLPKDRFSAERLKGVDSTLKIQPAELGDSAMYLCASRTGMNTGELFFGEGSRLTVL.

The V and J genes are TRBV6-5 and TRBJ2-1, with 7 bases lining up with TRBD1. V dropped 2 bases and J dropped 8; count of bases not matched to a gene: 9. This CDR3 contains 15 residues. The germline CDR1 and CDR2 sequences are MNHEY and SVGAGI. The CDR3 region has the DNA TGTGCCAGCAGTTACGGTAGGGGGCGAATCGATGAGCAGTTCTTC. This gives the protein CASSYGRGRIDEQFF.

V usage is TRBV19 and J usage is TRBJ1-5, with D tentatively TRBD1 (5 bases). Germline loops: CDR1 LNHDA, CDR2 SQIVND (reference sequence). V lost 2 bases and J lost 4, with 12 bases in between. The CDR3 sequence is 15 residues long. The CDR3 DNA reads TGTGCCAGTAGTATAATCTTCGGGGGTAATCAGCCCCAGCATTTT. It is translated as CASSIIFGGNQPQHF.

The CDR3 loop reads CAWGQGIPGNTIYF. DNA of the CDR3: TGTGCCTGGGGACAGGGGATTCCTGGAAACACCATATATTTT. The rearrangement uses TRBV30 and TRBJ1-3, with TRBD1 matching 9 bases. V gave up 5 bases and J gave up 2 bases; unmatched junction bases: 4. Per the germline V gene, CDR1 is GTSNPN and CDR2 is SVGIG (reference sequence). CDR3 length: 14 amino acids.

V is TRBV9 and J is TRBJ2-3; D possibly corresponds to TRBD1 (5 bases). Germline V CDR1 and CDR2: SGDLS, YYNGEE. The CDR3 consists of 15 residues. V was pared by 3 bases and J by 1 base, with 12 bases between. This CDR3 reads CASSAGYLGTDTQYF. CDR3 nucleotides: TGTGCCAGCAGCGCAGGGTACTTAGGCACAGATACGCAGTATTTT.

The chain joins TRBV30 to TRBJ1-2, with 8 bases lining up with TRBD1. CDR3 length: 13 amino acids. Germline V gene sequence: CDR1 GTSNPN, CDR2 SVGIG (reference sequence). Unmatched junction bases numbered 6, after V lost 0 bases and J lost 9 bases. CDR3 sequence: CAWSVGQGARYTF. CDR3 bases: TGTGCCTGGAGTGTAGGGCAGGGGGCTCGCTACACCTTC.

A few counts support this clone. The genes are TRBV6-1 and TRBJ1-3; D not resolved. This CDR3 is 14 amino acids long. Germline assignment: CDR1 MNHNS and CDR2 SASEGT. The V and J ends lost 4 bases and 4 bases respectively, with 11 bases between them. The CDR3, as DNA: TGTGCCAGCAGTGCCGGCTGGGAGGGAAACACCATATATTTT. Translation gives CASSAGWEGNTIYF.

Here the CDR3 DNA reads TGTGCCAGCAGCTCATCACCACGTGGACAGGGGGCCGCAAAGGTAGACGGGCAGTACTTC. Its translation: CASSSSPRGQGAAKVDGQYF. V usage is TRBV7-8 and J usage is TRBJ2-7; TRBD1 matches at 11 bases. There are 20 residues in the CDR3. V trimming: 4 bases; J trimming: 9 bases; junction bases outside the gene matches: 26. Per germline, CDR1 SGHVS and CDR2 FQNEAQ.

Worth noting for this clone: The sample carries other DNA sequences with the same CDR3. This chain links TRBV11-2 with TRBJ1-2; TRBD1 matches at 8 bases. The CDR3 extends over 13 amino acids. Germline V gene data show CDR1 as SGHAT and CDR2 as FQNNGV. Trimming cost V 1 base and J 5 bases; bases outside gene matches: 0. This CDR3 reads CASSLGTGYGYTF. The CDR3 bases are TGTGCCAGCAGCTTAGGGACAGGGTATGGCTACACCTTC. The full variable domain, completed using reference TRBV11-2 and TRBJ1-2, is EAGVAQSPRYKIIEKRQSVAFWCNPISGHATLYWYQQILGQGPKLLIQFQNNGVVDDSQLPKDRFSAERLKGVDSTLKIQPAKLEDSAVYLCASSLGTGYGYTFGSGTRLTVV.

The chain uses TRBV5-6 and TRBJ2-7; D perhaps matches TRBD1 (5 bases). The germline V gene encodes CDR1 SGHDT and CDR2 YYEEEE. V was shortened by 7 bases and J by 6 bases, with 14 bases between the two germline ends. The CDR3 contains 12 residues. The CDR3 here is CASSLRQLEQYF. The CDR3 DNA sequence: TGTGCCAGCTCCCTAAGACAGCTCGAGCAGTACTTC. The full variable domain, completed using reference TRBV5-6 and TRBJ2-7, is DAGVTQSPTHLIKTRGQQVTLRCSPKSGHDTVSWYQQALGQGPQFIFQYYEEEERQRGNFPDRFSGHQFPNYSSELNVNALLLGDSALYLCASSLRQLEQYFGPGTRLTVT.

The V and J genes are TRBV2 and TRBJ2-5; 7 positions agree with TRBD2. CDR3 length: 17 amino acids. From germline, CDR1 is SNHLY and CDR2 FYNNEI. The V segment lost 5 bases and the J segment 0 bases; nucleotides outside the gene matches: 12. The CDR3 nucleotides are TGTGCCAGCAGTTCTCCTTCTAGCGGACCGTACCAAGAGACCCAGTACTTC. Its translation is CASSSPSSGPYQETQYF.

V usage is TRBV4-2 and J usage is TRBJ1-2; a possible D gene is TRBD1 (5 bases). The CDR3 has 16 amino acids. Germline assignment: CDR1 LGHNA and CDR2 YNFKEQ. V was clipped by 4 bases and J by 1 base, with 16 bases between them. CDR3: CASSLIQTVVNYGYTF. The CDR3 DNA sequence: TGTGCCAGCAGCCTAATTCAGACAGTGGTTAACTATGGCTACACCTTC.

With regard to this clone: An end of the junction does not agree with germline; a read error may underlie this. The V and J genes are TRBV9 and TRBJ1-2; 11 bases map to TRBD1. The CDR3 covers 18 residues. CDR1 SGDLS and CDR2 YYNGEE come from the germline V gene. The CDR3 region is CASSLTPYRDRGIDGCTF. The CDR3 DNA sequence: TGTGCCAGCAGCCTTACCCCCTACCGGGACAGGGGGATCGATGGCTGCACCTTC.

The chain employs TRBV2 and TRBJ2-5; possible D gene TRBD2, 5 bases. The CDR3 is made up of 14 amino acids. CDR1 is SNHLY, CDR2 FYNNEI, per germline. V dropped 8 bases and J dropped 5 bases, with 18 bases sitting between them. The CDR3 spells CASRRRQSGETQYF. For the CDR3, the DNA is TGTGCCAGCCGGCGGAGGCAGTCGGGGGAGACCCAGTACTTC.

The chain recombines TRBV28 with TRBJ2-3; D not resolved. This CDR3 has 12 amino acids. CDR1 and CDR2 (germline): MDHEN, SYDVKM. V lost 8 bases to trimming and J lost 1 base, with 7 bases between them. The CDR3, as DNA: TGTGCCAGCGGGCGCCGCACAGATACGCAGTATTTT. It translates to CASGRRTDTQYF.

This clone was seen a handful of times. V gene TRBV28 combines with J gene TRBJ1-5; TRBD1 matches at 7 bases. Germline-derived CDR1 and CDR2 are MDHEN and SYDVKM. CDR3 size: 16 residues. V was pared by 8 bases and J by 6 bases, with 16 bases of the junction left unmatched. Here the CDR3 reads CASWKGARGKSQPQHF. In DNA form, the CDR3 reads TGTGCCAGCTGGAAAGGGGCCAGGGGGAAAAGTCAGCCCCAGCATTTT.

The J gene is TRBJ1-2, the V gene TRBV4-3; D remains ambiguous. The V gene's germline CDR1 is LGHNA and CDR2 YSLEER. The CDR3 consists of 16 residues. The V end was cut by 0 bases, the J end by 4 bases, with 15 bases between. The CDR3 reads CASSQDRLNAGYGYTF. CDR3 in DNA: TGCGCCAGCAGCCAAGATAGACTTAATGCGGGCTATGGCTACACCTTC.

The chain has TRBV11-1 and TRBJ2-1; 15 positions agree with TRBD2. Trimming removed 4 bases from V and 8 bases from J; junction bases left unmatched: 3. Germline CDR1 is SGHAT and CDR2 is FQDESV (reference sequence). The CDR3 spans 15 residues. The DNA of the CDR3 is TGTGCCAGCAGCTGGACTAGCGGGGGGGCACATGAGCAGTTCTTC. Amino acids: CASSWTSGGAHEQFF. Using reference TRBV11-1 and TRBJ2-1 for the parts outside the CDR3, the full variable domain is EAEVAQSPRYKITEKSQAVAFWCDPISGHATLYWYRQILGQGPELLVQFQDESVVDDSQLPKDRFSAERLKGVDSTLKIQPAELGDSAMYLCASSWTSGGAHEQFFGPGTRLTVL.

The chain joins TRBV11-1 to TRBJ2-1; 9 bases align to TRBD1. Germline V lookup: CDR1 SGHAT, CDR2 FQDESV (reference sequence). The CDR3 totals 13 residues. After removal of 5 bases from V and 13 bases from J, the junction contained 9 bases not matched to a gene. The CDR3 DNA sequence: TGTGCCAGCAGCCAGGCCCGGGACAGGGCACAGTTCTTC. It specifies CASSQARDRAQFF.

This clone appeared once. A junction end diverges from the germline sequence, so it may reflect a read error. The chain joins TRBV7-9 to TRBJ2-7; D is perhaps TRBD1 (6 bases). Per the germline V gene, CDR1 is SEHNR and CDR2 is FQNEAQ (reference sequence). CDR3 size: 14 residues. This CDR3 is CSSSPGKGVFEKYF. Written as DNA, the CDR3 is TGTTCCAGCAGCCCCGGGAAGGGGGTGTTCGAGAAGTACTTC.